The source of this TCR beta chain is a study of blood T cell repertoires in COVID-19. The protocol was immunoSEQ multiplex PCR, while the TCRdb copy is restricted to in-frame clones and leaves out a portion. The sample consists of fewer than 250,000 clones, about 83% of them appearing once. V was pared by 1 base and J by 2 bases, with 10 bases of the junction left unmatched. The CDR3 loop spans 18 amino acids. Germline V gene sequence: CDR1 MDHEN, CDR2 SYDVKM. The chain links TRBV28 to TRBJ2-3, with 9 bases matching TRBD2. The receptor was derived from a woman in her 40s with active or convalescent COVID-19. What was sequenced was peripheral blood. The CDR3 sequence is CASSLSASGVRLTDTQYF. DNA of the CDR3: TGTGCCAGCAGTTTATCAGCTAGCGGGGTACGCCTCACAGATACGCAGTATTTT.